This T cell receptor beta chain was observed in a study of vaccination and CD4 T cells after COVID-19. Study as a whole: Post-COVID draws followed diagnosis by a median approximately 100 days (range 35 to 161).

Of note for this clonotype: Its antigen is unknown.

The treatment is: 10-day PBMC culture with coronavirus spike peptide pools or control peptides (ViraFEST assay). Sequencing of DNA taken from cultured CD4+ T cells relied on the Oncomine TCR Beta short-read assay. TCRdb analysed the PCR reads with MiXCR anew, one entry per CDR3 protein. The repertoire holds 15,000 to 20,000 distinct CDR3 sequences, with 53% as singletons. The CDR3 runs 12 residues. Trimming took 6 bases from V and 8 from J, leaving 13 bases between them. Germline values: CDR1 MGHDK, CDR2 SYGVNS. The starting material was CD4+ T cells from blood, cultured in vitro, obtained before SARS-CoV-2 vaccination. This TCR came from a human donor who had recovered from COVID-19. The chain has TRBV25-1 and TRBJ1-2; D may be TRBD1 (6 bases). CDR3 sequence: CASRRDTAGYTF. CDR3 DNA: TGTGCCAGCAGGCGGGACACGGCGGGCTACACCTTC.